Included here is one T cell receptor (beta chain) sequence, with context. This entry comes from a study of blood T cell repertoires in COVID-19. As for the study in general: Material from acute and convalescent COVID-19 was sourced from the United States, Italy and Spain. PBMCs, B-cell-depleted T cells, or T cells were the source of the cDNA or gDNA that made up the material.

Individuals aged 18 to 89 years were recruited from approximately 22 US areas. Germline V gives CDR1 MNHEY, CDR2 SMNVEV (reference sequence). The V segment lost 5 bases and the J segment 4 bases; nucleotides outside the gene matches: 5. The CDR3 contains 14 residues. As handled by the study authors: Scientists estimated how many nucleated cells there were by amplifying reference gene primers. TCRdb's table, derived via immunoSEQ multiplex PCR, lists solely in-frame clones and lacks some. V and J calls and clone size are copied from that table; D and trimming were computed from the DNA. This table has 140,000 to 150,000 clones, roughly 87% appearing once.

This clonotype originated in a woman aged 40 to 49 who had been exposed to COVID-19. Sequencing used PBMCs or T cells enriched from blood (not recorded which). The V gene is TRBV27, the J gene TRBJ1-1; 9 nucleotides line up with TRBD1. CDR3 bases: TGTGCCAGCAGTCCACAGGGGGCTACCACTGAAGCTTTCTTT. Translating it yields CASSPQGATTEAFF.